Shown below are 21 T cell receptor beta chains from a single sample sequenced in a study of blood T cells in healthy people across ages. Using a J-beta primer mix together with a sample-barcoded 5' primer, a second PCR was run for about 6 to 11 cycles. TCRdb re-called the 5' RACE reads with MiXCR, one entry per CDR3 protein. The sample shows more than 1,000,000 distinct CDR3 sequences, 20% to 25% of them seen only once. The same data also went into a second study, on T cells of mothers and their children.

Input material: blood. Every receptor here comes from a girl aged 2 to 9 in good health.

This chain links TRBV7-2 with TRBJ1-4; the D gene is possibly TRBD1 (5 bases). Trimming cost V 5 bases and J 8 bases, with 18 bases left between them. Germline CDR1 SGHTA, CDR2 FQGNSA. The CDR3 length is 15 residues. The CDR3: CASSQTPGPKEKLFF. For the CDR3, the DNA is TGTGCCAGCAGCCAAACACCAGGGCCCAAGGAAAAACTGTTTTTT.

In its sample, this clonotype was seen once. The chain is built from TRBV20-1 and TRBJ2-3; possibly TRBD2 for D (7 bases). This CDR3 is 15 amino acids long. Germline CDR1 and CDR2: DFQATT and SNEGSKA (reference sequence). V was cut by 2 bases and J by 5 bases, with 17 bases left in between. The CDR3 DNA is TGCAGTGCTAGAAAGGGGGGGCCGATAAGAGATACGCAGTATTTT. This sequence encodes CSARKGGPIRDTQYF.

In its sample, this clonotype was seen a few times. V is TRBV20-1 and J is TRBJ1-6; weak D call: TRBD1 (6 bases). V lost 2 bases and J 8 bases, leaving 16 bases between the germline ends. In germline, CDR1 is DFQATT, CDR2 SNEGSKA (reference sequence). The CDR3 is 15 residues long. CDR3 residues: CSARRLGKGDSPLHF. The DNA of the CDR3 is TGCAGTGCTAGAAGATTGGGGAAGGGGGATTCACCCCTCCACTTT.

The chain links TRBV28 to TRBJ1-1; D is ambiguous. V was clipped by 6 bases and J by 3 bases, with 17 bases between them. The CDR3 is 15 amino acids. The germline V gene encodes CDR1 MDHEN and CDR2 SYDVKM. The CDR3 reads CASSPQWLEDTEAFF. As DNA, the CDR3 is TGTGCCAGCAGCCCGCAGTGGTTGGAAGACACTGAAGCTTTCTTT.

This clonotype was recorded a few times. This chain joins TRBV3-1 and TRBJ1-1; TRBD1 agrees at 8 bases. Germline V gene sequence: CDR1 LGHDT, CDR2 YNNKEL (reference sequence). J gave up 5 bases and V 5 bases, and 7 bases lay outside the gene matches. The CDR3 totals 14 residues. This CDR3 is CASSYGQGLTEAFF. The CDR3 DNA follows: TGTGCCAGCAGCTACGGACAGGGTTTGACTGAAGCTTTCTTT.

The CDR3 here is CASSQRLAVTDTQYF. The CDR3 bases are TGTGCCAGCAGCCAAAGACTAGCGGTCACAGATACGCAGTATTTT. The chain is built from TRBV3-1 and TRBJ2-3; 9 nucleotides match TRBD2. This CDR3 has 15 residues. The trim removed 2 bases at V and 2 bases at J, leaving 2 bases unmatched. Germline CDR1 LGHDT, CDR2 YNNKEL (reference sequence).

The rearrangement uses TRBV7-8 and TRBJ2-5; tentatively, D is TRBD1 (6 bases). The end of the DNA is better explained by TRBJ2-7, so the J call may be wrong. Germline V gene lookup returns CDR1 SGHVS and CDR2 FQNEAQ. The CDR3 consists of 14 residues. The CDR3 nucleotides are TGTGCCAGCGGACCAGGGGCATACGACATCGAGCAGTACTTC. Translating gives CASGPGAYDIEQYF.

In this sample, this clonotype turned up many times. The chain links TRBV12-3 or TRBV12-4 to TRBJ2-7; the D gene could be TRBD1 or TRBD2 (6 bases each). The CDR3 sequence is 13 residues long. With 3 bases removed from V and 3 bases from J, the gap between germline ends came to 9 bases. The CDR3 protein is CASSLGGLYEQYF. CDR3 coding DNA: TGTGCCAGCAGTTTGGGGGGCCTCTACGAGCAGTACTTC.

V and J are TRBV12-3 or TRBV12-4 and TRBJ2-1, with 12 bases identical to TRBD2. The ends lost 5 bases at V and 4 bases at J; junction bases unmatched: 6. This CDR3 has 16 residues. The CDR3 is CASSRLAGDLYNEQFF. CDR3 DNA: TGTGCCAGCAGTCGACTAGCGGGGGACCTGTACAATGAGCAGTTCTTC.

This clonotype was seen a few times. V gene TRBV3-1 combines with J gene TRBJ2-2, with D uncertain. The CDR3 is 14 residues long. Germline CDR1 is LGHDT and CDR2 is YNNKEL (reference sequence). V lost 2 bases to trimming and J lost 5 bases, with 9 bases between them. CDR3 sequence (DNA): TGTGCCAGCAGCCAAAAGGACCAGACCGGGGAGCTGTTTTTT. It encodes CASSQKDQTGELFF. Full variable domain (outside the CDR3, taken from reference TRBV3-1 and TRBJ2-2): DTAVSQTPKYLVTQMGNDKSIKCEQNLGHDTMYWYKQDSKKFLKIMFSYNNKELIINETVPNRFSPKSPDKAHLNLHINSLELGDSAVYFCASSQKDQTGELFFGEGSRLTVL.

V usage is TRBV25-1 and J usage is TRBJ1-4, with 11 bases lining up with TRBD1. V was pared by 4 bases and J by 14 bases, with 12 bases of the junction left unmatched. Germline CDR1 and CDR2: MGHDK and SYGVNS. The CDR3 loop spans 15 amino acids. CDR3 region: CASSGTGQGGGKLFF. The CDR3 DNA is TGTGCCAGCAGTGGAACGGGACAGGGGGGCGGAAAGCTGTTTTTT.

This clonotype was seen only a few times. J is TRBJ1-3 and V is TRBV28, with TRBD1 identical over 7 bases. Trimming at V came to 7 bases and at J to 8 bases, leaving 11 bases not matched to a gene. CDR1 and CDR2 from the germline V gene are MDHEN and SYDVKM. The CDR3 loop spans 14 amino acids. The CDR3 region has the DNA TGTGCCAGCATCTCAGGGGGAAGCGGATACACCATATATTTT. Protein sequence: CASISGGSGYTIYF. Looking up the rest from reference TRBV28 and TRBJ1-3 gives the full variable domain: DVKVTQSSRYLVKRTGEKVFLECVQDMDHENMFWYRQDPGLGLRLIYFSYDVKMKEKGDIPEGYSVSREKKERFSLILESASTNQTSMYLCASISGGSGYTIYFGEGSWLTVV.

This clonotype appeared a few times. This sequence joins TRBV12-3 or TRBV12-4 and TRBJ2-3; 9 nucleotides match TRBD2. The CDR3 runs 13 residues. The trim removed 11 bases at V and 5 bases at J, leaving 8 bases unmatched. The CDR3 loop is CASLAGAEDTQYF. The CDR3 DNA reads TGTGCCTCGTTAGCGGGAGCGGAAGATACGCAGTATTTT.

As DNA, the CDR3 is TGCAGTGCTAGACCCGGGACTAACCAAGAGACCCAGTACTTC. It translates to CSARPGTNQETQYF. This chain links TRBV20-1 with TRBJ2-5; the match to TRBD2 covers 7 bases. The CDR3 is 14 residues long. Losses at the gene ends were 2 bases for V and 0 bases for J; bases not matched to a gene: 3. Per germline, CDR1 DFQATT and CDR2 SNEGSKA (reference sequence).

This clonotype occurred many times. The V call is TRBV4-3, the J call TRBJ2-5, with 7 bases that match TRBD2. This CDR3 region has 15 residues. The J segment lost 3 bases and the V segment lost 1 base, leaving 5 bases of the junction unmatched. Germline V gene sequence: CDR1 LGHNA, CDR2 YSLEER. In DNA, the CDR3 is TGCGCCAGCAGCCAAGCATGGGGGGGGAAAGAGACCCAGTACTTC. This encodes CASSQAWGGKETQYF.

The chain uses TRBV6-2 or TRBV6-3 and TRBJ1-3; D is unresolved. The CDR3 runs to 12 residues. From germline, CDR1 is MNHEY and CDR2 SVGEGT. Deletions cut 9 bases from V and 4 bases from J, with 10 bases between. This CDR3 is CARDEEGNTIYF. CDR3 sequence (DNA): TGTGCCAGGGACGAGGAAGGAAACACCATATATTTT.

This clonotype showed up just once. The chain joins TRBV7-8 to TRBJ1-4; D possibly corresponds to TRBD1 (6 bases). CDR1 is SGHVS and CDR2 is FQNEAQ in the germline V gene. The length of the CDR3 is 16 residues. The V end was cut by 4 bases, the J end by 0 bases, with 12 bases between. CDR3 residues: CASSYGQSATNEKLFF. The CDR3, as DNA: TGTGCCAGCAGCTACGGACAGTCGGCAACTAATGAAAAACTGTTTTTT.

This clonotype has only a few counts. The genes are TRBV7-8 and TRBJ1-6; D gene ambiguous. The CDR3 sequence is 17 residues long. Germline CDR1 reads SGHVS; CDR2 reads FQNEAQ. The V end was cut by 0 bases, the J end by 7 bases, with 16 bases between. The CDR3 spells CASSLARQMGWNSPLHF. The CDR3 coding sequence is TGTGCCAGCAGCTTAGCGAGGCAAATGGGGTGGAATTCACCCCTCCACTTT. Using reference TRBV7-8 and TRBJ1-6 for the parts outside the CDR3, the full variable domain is GAGVSQSPRYKVAKRGQDVALRCDPISGHVSLFWYQQALGQGPEFLTYFQNEAQLDKSGLPSDRFFAERPEGSVSTLKIQRTQQEDSAVYLCASSLARQMGWNSPLHFGNGTRLTVT.

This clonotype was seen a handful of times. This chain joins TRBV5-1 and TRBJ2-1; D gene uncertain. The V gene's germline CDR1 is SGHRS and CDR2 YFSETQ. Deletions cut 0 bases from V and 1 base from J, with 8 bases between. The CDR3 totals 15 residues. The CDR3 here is CASSLGVESYNEQFF. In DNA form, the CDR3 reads TGCGCCAGCAGCTTGGGCGTAGAGTCCTACAATGAGCAGTTCTTC.

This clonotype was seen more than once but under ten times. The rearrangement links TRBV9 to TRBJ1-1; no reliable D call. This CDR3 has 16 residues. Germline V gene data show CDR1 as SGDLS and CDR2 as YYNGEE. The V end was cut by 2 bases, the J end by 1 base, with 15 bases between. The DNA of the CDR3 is TGTGCCAGCAGCGTGGCCCGGGAAGGAAAGAACACTGAAGCTTTCTTT. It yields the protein CASSVAREGKNTEAFF.

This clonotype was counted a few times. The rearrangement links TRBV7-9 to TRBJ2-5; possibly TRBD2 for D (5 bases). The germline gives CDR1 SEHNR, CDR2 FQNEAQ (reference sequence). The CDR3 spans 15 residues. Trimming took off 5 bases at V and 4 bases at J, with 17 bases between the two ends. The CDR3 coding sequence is TGTGCCAGCAGCCCCAGCGGAGTCCGAGGAGAGACCCAGTACTTC. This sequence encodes CASSPSGVRGETQYF.